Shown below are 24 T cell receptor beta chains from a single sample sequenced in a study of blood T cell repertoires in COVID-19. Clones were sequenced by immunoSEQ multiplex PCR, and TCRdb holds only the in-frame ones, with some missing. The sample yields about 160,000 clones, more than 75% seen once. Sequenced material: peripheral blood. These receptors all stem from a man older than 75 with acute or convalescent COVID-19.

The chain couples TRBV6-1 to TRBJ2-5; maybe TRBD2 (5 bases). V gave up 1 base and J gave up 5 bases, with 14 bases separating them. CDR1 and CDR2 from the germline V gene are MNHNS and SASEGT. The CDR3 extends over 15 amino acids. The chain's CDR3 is CASSEGRGRSETQYF. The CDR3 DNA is TGTGCCAGCAGTGAAGGCCGTGGGAGATCGGAGACCCAGTACTTC.

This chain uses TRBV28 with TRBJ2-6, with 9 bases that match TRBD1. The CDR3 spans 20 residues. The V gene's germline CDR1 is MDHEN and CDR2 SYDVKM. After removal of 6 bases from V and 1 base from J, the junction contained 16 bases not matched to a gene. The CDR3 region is CASSFSTGRQGGSGANVLTF. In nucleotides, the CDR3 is TGTGCCAGCAGCTTCTCAACTGGGAGACAGGGGGGATCTGGGGCCAACGTCCTGACTTTC. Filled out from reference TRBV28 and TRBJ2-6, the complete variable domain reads DVKVTQSSRYLVKRTGEKVFLECVQDMDHENMFWYRQDPGLGLRLIYFSYDVKMKEKGDIPEGYSVSREKKERFSLILESASTNQTSMYLCASSFSTGRQGGSGANVLTFGAGSRLTVL.

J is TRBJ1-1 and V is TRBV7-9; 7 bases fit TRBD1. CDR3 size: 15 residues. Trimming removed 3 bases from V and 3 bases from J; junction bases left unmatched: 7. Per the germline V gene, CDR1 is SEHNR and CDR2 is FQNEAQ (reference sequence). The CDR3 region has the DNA TGTGCCAGCAGCTTTCGGGACAGTCCTCACACTGAAGCTTTCTTT. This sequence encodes CASSFRDSPHTEAFF.

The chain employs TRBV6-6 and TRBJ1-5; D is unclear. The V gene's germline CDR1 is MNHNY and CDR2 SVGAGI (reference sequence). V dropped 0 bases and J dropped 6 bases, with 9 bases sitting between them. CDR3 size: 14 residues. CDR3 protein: CASSYSREAQPQHF. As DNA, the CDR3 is TGTGCCAGCAGTTACTCTCGGGAGGCTCAGCCCCAGCATTTT.

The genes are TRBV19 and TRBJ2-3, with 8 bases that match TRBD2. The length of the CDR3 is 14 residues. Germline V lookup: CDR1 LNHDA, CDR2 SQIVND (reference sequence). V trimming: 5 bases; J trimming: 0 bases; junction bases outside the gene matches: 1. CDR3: CASSGGRSTDTQYF. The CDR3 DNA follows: TGTGCCAGTAGTGGCGGGAGGAGCACAGATACGCAGTATTTT.

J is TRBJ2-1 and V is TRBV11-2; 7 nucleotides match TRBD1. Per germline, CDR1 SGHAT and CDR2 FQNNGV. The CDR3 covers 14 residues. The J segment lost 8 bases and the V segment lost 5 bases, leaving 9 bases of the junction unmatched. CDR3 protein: CASSQTRTGDEQFF. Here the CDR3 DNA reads TGTGCCAGCAGCCAAACCAGGACAGGTGATGAGCAGTTCTTC.

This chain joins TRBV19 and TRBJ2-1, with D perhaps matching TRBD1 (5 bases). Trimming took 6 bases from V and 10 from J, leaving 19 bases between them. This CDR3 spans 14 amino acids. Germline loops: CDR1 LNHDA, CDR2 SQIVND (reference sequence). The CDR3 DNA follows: TGTGCCAGTAGCGCCGGTTGGGGCCTGGGGGAGCAGTTCTTC. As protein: CASSAGWGLGEQFF.

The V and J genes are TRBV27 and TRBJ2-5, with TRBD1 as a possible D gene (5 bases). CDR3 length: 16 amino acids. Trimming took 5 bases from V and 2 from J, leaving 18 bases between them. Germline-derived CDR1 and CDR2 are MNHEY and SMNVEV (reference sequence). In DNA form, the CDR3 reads TGTGCCAGCAGTCCCTACCCACCGCAGGGTCAAGAGACCCAGTACTTC. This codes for CASSPYPPQGQETQYF.

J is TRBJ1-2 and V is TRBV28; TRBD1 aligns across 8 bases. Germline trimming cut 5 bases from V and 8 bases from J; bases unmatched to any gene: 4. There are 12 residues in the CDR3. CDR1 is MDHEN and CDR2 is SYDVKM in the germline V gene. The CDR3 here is CASSRQGWGYTF. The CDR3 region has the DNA TGTGCCAGCAGTAGACAGGGGTGGGGCTACACCTTC.

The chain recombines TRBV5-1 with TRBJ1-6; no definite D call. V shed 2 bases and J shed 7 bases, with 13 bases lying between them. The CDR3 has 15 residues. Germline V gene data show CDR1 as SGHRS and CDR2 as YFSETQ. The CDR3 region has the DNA TGCGCCAGCAGCTTTGACCCCGGAGGCAATTCACCCCTCCACTTT. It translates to CASSFDPGGNSPLHF.

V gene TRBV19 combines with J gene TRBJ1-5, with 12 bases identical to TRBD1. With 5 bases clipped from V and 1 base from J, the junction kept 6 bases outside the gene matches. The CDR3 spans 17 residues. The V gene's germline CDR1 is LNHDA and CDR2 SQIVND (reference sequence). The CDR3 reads CASSLGQGAWSNQPQHF. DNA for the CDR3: TGTGCCAGTAGTCTGGGACAGGGGGCATGGAGCAATCAGCCCCAGCATTTT. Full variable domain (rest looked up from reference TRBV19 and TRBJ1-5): DGGITQSPKYLFRKEGQNVTLSCEQNLNHDAMYWYRQDPGQGLRLIYYSQIVNDFQKGDIAEGYSVSREKKESFPLTVTSAQKNPTAFYLCASSLGQGAWSNQPQHFGDGTRLSIL.

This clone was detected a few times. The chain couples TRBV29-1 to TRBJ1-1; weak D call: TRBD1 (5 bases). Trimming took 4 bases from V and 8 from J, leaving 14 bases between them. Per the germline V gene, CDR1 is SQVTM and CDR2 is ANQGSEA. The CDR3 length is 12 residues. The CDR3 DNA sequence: TGCAGCGTTGCCCCTTCAGGGATAGAAGCTTTCTTT. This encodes CSVAPSGIEAFF.

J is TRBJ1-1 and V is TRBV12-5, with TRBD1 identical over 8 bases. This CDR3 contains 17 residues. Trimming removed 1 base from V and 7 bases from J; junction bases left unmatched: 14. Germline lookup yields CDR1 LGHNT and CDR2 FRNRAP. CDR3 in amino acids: CASGLGSGGLGVFEAFF. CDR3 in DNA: TGTGCTAGTGGTTTGGGGTCAGGGGGCTTGGGGGTATTTGAAGCTTTCTTT.

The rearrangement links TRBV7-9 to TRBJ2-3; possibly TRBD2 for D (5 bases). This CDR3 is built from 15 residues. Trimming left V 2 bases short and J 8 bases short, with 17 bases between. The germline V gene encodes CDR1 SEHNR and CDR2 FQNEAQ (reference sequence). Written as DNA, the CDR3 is TGTGCCAGCAGCTTACAGGCGATCGGGATTGCTACGCAGTATTTT. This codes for CASSLQAIGIATQYF.

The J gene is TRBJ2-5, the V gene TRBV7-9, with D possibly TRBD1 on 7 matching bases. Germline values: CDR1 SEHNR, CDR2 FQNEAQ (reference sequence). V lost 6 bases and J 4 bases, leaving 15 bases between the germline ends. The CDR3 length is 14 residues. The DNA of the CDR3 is TGTGCCAGCAGTTACAGGGGAGGAGGAGAGACCCAGTACTTC. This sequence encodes CASSYRGGGETQYF. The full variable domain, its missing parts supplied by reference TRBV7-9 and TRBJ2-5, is DTGVSQNPRHKITKRGQNVTFRCDPISEHNRLYWYRQTLGQGPEFLTYFQNEAQLEKSRLLSDRFSAERPKGSFSTLEIQRTEQGDSAMYLCASSYRGGGETQYFGPGTRLLVL.

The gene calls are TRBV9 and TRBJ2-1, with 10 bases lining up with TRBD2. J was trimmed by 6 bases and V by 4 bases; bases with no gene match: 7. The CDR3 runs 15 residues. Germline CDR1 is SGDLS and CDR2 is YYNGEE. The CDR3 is CASSPLAGAANEQFF. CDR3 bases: TGTGCCAGCAGCCCGCTAGCGGGAGCAGCCAATGAGCAGTTCTTC. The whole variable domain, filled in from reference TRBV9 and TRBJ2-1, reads DSGVTQTPKHLITATGQRVTLRCSPRSGDLSVYWYQQSLDQGLQFLIQYYNGEERAKGNILERFSAQQFPDLHSELNLSSLELGDSALYFCASSPLAGAANEQFFGPGTRLTVL.

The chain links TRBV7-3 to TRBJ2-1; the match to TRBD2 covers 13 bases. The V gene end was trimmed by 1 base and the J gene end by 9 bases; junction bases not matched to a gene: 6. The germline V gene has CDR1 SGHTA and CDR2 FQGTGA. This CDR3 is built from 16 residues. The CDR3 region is CASSLKGTSGIGEQFF. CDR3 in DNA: TGTGCCAGCAGCTTAAAGGGGACTAGCGGGATCGGTGAGCAGTTCTTC. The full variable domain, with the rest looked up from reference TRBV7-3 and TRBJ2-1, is GAGVSQTPSNKVTEKGKYVELRCDPISGHTALYWYRQSLGQGPEFLIYFQGTGAADDSGLPNDRFFAVRPEGSVSTLKIQRTERGDSAVYLCASSLKGTSGIGEQFFGPGTRLTVL.

The CDR3 spells CASRGQGSIEAFF. CDR3 nucleotides: TGTGCCAGCAGGGGGCAGGGAAGTATTGAAGCTTTCTTT. This chain joins TRBV28 and TRBJ1-1, with a possible D match to TRBD1 (5 bases). Germline V gives CDR1 MDHEN, CDR2 SYDVKM. V lost 6 bases, J lost 7 bases, and 15 bases lay in between. This CDR3 has 13 residues.

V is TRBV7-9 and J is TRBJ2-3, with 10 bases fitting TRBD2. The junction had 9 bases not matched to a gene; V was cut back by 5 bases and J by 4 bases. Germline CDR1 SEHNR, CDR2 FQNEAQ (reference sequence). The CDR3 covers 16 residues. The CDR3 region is CASSPWIAGGADTQYF. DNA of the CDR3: TGTGCCAGCAGCCCTTGGATAGCGGGAGGAGCAGATACGCAGTATTTT.

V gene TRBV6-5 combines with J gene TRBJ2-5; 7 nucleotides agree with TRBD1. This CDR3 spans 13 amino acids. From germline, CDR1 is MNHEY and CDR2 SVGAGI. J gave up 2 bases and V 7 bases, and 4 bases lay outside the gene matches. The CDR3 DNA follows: TGTGCCAGCATTAGGGGGCTACAAGAGACCCAGTACTTC. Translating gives CASIRGLQETQYF.

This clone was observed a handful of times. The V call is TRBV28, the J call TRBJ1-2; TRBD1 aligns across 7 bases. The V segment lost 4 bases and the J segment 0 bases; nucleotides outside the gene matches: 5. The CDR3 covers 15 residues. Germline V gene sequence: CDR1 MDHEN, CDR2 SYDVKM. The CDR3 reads CASSSTGVSNYGYTF. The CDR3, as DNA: TGTGCCAGCAGTTCCACAGGGGTCTCTAACTATGGCTACACCTTC.

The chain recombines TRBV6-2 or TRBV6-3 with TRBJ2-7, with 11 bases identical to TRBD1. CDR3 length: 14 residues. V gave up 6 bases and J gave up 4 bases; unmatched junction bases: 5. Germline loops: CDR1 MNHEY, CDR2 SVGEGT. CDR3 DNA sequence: TGTGCCAGCAGCTCCGGACAGGGGGCTTACGAGCAGTACTTC. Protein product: CASSSGQGAYEQYF.

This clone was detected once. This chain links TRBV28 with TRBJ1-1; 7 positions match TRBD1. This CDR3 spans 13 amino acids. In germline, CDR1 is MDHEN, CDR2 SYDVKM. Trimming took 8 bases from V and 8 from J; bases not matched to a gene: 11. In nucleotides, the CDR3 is TGTGCCAGCGTCTCAGGGGGTCAGGCAGAAGCTTTCTTT. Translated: CASVSGGQAEAFF.

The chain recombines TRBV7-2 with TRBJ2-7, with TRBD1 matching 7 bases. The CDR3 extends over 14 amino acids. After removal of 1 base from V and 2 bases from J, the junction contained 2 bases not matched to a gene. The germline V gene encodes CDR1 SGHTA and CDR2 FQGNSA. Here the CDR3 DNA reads TGTGCCAGCAGCTTAGGAGGGACAGCCTACGAGCAGTACTTC. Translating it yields CASSLGGTAYEQYF.